The clone carrying this TCR beta chain came up many times. Noted time point: before trial treatment. Donors were given nivolumab, ipilimumab, aspirin, low-dose cyclophosphamide and low-dose radiotherapy. Those who qualified had advanced solid tumors (lacking tumor-infiltrating lymphocytes). Priming of first-strand cDNA relied on TRAV- and TRBV-specific primers (covering alpha and beta chains). TCRs were put through roughly 20 PCR cycles of amplification with Phusion. A constant-region primer and the V-primer adapter served as the primer pair. TCRdb called the reads again in MiXCR, with one record for every CDR3 protein. The profile covers around 36,000 distinct CDR3 sequences, with around a third appearing a single time and roughly 3.7% taken by the ten largest. This specimen comes from a study of low-dose radiotherapy and immunotherapy resistance in tumors. Looking at the study overall: It was every two weeks, one day before radiation and immunotherapy, that intravenous cyclophosphamide 200 mg/m2 was given.

CDR3 length equals 16 residues. Germline V CDR1 and CDR2: GTSNPN, SVGIG (reference sequence). V lost 7 bases to trimming and J lost 1 base, with 22 bases between them. This TCR was sampled from a male donor with gallbladder cancer. Sequenced here: PBMCs, sampled before treatment. The J gene is TRBJ1-1, the V gene TRBV30; the D is unclear. CDR3: CASDLDRQRKNTEAFF. CDR3 sequence (DNA): TGTGCCTCTGATCTGGACCGGCAACGTAAGAACACTGAAGCTTTCTTT.